This T cell receptor (beta chain) originates from a study of long-term antiretroviral therapy in people with HIV (dated by TCRdb to the early 2020s). Background on the whole study: The earliest samples were collected roughly a decade before the 2015 WHO recommendation for immediate ART, at a time when ART was usually postponed until CD4 counts fell. No cross-contamination during QIAcube processing was shown when test extractions of a monoclonal T-cell line were performed alongside fewer than 40 polyclonal samples. Eleven of the 30 participants with HIV were female. A retrospective serial study tested whether changes in peripheral blood TRB repertoire composition and diversity were associated with ART initiation and durable HIV suppression. From some 30 adults with confirmed HIV infection, the cohort provided fewer than 200 cryopreserved PBMC samples, gathered serially across a mean of around six years (range 1-12). Results and caveats for the whole study, not just this receptor: Because PBMC availability was limited, only the TCR beta chain was sequenced, with no alpha chain pairing. The repertoire was dominated across all time points by expanded TRB clones identified before ART initiation, although this dominance was seen to fluctuate and to decrease in many PLHIV after ART. No data were available on ART adherence, viral resistance or therapy changes, limiting inferences about post-ART repertoire changes. A significant increase in TRB diversity was found to be associated with ART initiation, although TRB diversity was observed to remain significantly below that of transplant donor controls even after long-term ART. The samples span the years 2004 to 2017, and the ART regimens used may be less effective than current regimens. Compared with controls, HIV repertoires had narrower CDR3 length ranges, and the network structure pointed to an antigen-experienced repertoire that shifted only slightly toward naive after ART. Unsorted PBMC were profiled instead of sorted CD4+ and CD8+ T cells because pre-ART samples had limited cell numbers.

Inclusion was restricted to participants for whom at least one PBMC sample before ART initiation and at least two post-ART samples were available. Treatment was received in the United States of America by all participants with HIV. Before DNA extraction, cryopreserved samples of roughly 0.95-10 million PBMC were thawed and washed. At the time of the earliest PBMC sample, participants with HIV were aged between roughly 23 and 60 years. Each participant contributed PBMC samples from 1-4 timepoints before ART initiation and 2-8 timepoints after ART initiation, with a median of 7 samples. For every participant, serial HIV viral load, CD4+ T-cell count, ART history and demographic data were obtained. Genomic DNA was extracted from unsorted PBMC with a Qiagen kit on a QIAcube, processed in batches of 12 samples. The junction carries 10 bases between V and J, which are trimmed by 8 bases and 0 bases respectively. Sequences MNHEY (CDR1) and SMNVEV (CDR2) are obtained from the germline V gene (reference sequence). Measured from the cysteine to the phenylalanine, the CDR3 is 14 residues long. CDR3 DNA only is kept here, 42 bases in frame from base 1.

Comment on this clone: The specificity of this receptor is unknown. The record has no base qualities; no much larger clone is one base away.

The immunoSEQ hsTCRB v3.0 assay was used at survey level resolution for TRB variable region sequencing. TRB sequencing targeted a depth of about 40,000-50,000 T-cell genomes per sample. An Illumina MiSeq with a v3 150-cycle kit was used to sequence the pooled TRB libraries. As for the authors' bioinformatics: Repertoire analysis was run in R within a reproducible Nextflow workflow that covered QC, data transformation and analysis. Custom analyses were implemented in LymphoSeq2, an R package for AIRR-Seq data exploration. After excluding a handful of samples that yielded fewer than 5000 total TRB sequences, 150 to 200 HIV repertoires remained for analysis. Among the 170 to 200 retained HIV repertoires, 55 to 60 were collected before ART initiation and around 130 after ART initiation. Repertoires were downsampled to 5000 TRB nucleotide sequences, and summary statistics were averaged over 100 downsampling iterations. Only TRB sequences with CDR3 regions of at least seven amino acids were retained for analysis. A Shannon entropy-derived clonality score and the Gini coefficient were used to measure diversity. In the repertoire networks, any two of the top 5000 CDR3 amino acid sequences were connected whenever the two sequences differed by an edit distance of one. Antigen specificity groups and MHC restriction were predicted for TRB CDR3 amino acid sequences with GLIPH2. CDR3 amino acid sequences were matched against VDJdb and McPAS-TCR to flag known CMV, EBV, HIV or tissue antigen associations. Pre-ART, post-ART and control groups were compared with Wilcoxon signed-rank tests and Holm-Bonferroni correction. Here the immuneACCESS table is served through TCRdb, limited to in-frame sequences with V and J called. Missing clones are a known gap in these copies; in checked studies unresolved V genes cover under half, and the rest lacks a known reason. The DNA gave D and trimming, while V, J and clone size come from that table. The sample includes roughly 28,000 clones, with around 83% observed a single time. More than 4% of the sample comes from the top ten.

Sequenced here: unsorted PBMCs, sampled 2.7 years after starting antiretroviral therapy. The V and J segments used are TRBV27 and TRBJ2-2; no D gene is confidently identified. The receptor comes from a man aged 40-49 years with HIV. The CDR3: CASRQTANTGELFF. The base sequence is TGTGCCAGCCGCCAAACAGCGAACACCGGGGAGCTGTTTTTT.